These 26 T cell receptor beta chains originate from one sample sequenced in a study of blood T cell repertoires in COVID-19. TCRdb keeps only in-frame clones here, not all; method: immunoSEQ multiplex PCR. This table holds tens of thousands of clones, 65% to 85% found once. The sample consisted of peripheral blood. All receptors derive from a man between 65 and 85 years old with acute or convalescent COVID-19.

The chain is built from TRBV9 and TRBJ2-1; 13 nucleotides line up with TRBD2. CDR1 is SGDLS and CDR2 is YYNGEE in the germline V gene. J lost 8 bases, V lost 0 bases, and 2 bases had no gene match. This CDR3 has 15 amino acids. CDR3 in DNA: TGTGCCAGCAGCGTAGGGACTAGCGGGGGTGATGAGCAGTTCTTC. Residues: CASSVGTSGGDEQFF.

The chain carries TRBV24-1 and TRBJ2-5; TRBD2 agrees at 9 bases. The CDR3 sequence is 15 residues long. Losses at the gene ends were 4 bases for V and 5 bases for J; bases not matched to a gene: 7. The germline V gene encodes CDR1 KGHDR and CDR2 SFDVKD. In DNA form, the CDR3 reads TGTGCCACCAGTGACCCCAGCGGGGGGCGGGAGACCCAGTACTTC. It translates to CATSDPSGGRETQYF.

V usage is TRBV3-1 (or the pseudogene TRBV3-2) and J usage is TRBJ2-1; D is uncertain. The CDR3 loop spans 12 amino acids. Germline V gene sequence: CDR1 LGHDT, CDR2 YNNKEL (reference sequence). Trimming cost V 2 bases and J 5 bases, with 4 bases left between them. The CDR3 loop is CASSQNNNEQFF. The CDR3 DNA reads TGTGCCAGCAGCCAAAACAACAATGAGCAGTTCTTC.

The chain links TRBV5-1 to TRBJ1-5; D perhaps matches TRBD1 (6 bases). Trimming shortened V by 4 bases and J by 7 bases, and 15 bases separated the two germline ends. This CDR3 is built from 14 residues. Germline-derived CDR1 and CDR2 are SGHRS and YFSETQ. The CDR3 loop reads CASSPGQSGQPQHF. The CDR3 DNA sequence: TGCGCCAGCAGCCCGGGACAATCCGGCCAGCCCCAGCATTTT. The whole variable domain, filled in from reference TRBV5-1 and TRBJ1-5, reads KAGVTQTPRYLIKTRGQQVTLSCSPISGHRSVSWYQQTPGQGLQFLFEYFSETQRNKGNFPGRFSGRQFSNSRSEMNVSTLELGDSALYLCASSPGQSGQPQHFGDGTRLSIL.

This clone was detected once. The rearrangement joins TRBV25-1 to TRBJ2-1; 16 nucleotides line up with TRBD2. Looked up from germline, CDR1 is MGHDK and CDR2 is SYGVNS. With V trimmed by 5 bases and J by 2 bases, 6 bases remained unmatched. This CDR3 spans 18 amino acids. CDR3 in amino acids: CASSPPGLAGGTYNEQFF. The CDR3 nucleotides are TGTGCCAGCAGTCCCCCGGGACTAGCGGGGGGGACCTACAATGAGCAGTTCTTC.

This clone was recorded once. The gene calls are TRBV5-6 and TRBJ2-5; 9 nucleotides agree with TRBD2. Trimming cost V 0 bases and J 5 bases; bases outside gene matches: 8. Germline loops: CDR1 SGHDT, CDR2 YYEEEE. The CDR3 is 16 residues long. DNA of the CDR3: TGTGCCAGCAGCTTGGCCAGTGCGGGGGGGCGGGAGACCCAGTACTTC. Translated: CASSLASAGGRETQYF.

The rearrangement joins TRBV5-1 to TRBJ1-6; 9 bases are a match to TRBD1. Germline V gene data show CDR1 as SGHRS and CDR2 as YFSETQ. CDR3 length equals 16 residues. Losses at the gene ends were 0 bases for V and 7 bases for J; bases not matched to a gene: 5. CDR3 in DNA: TGCGCCAGCAGCTTGGAACGGACAGGGGTAAATTCACCCCTCCACTTT. Translated, it gives CASSLERTGVNSPLHF.

This chain connects TRBV7-2 to TRBJ2-4; 8 positions agree with TRBD2. Trimming at V came to 5 bases and at J to 3 bases, leaving 9 bases not matched to a gene. The CDR3 loop spans 16 amino acids. Germline V gene data show CDR1 as SGHTA and CDR2 as FQGNSA. In DNA, the CDR3 is TGTGCCAGCAGCCGGGAGGGCGGGGGGAACAAAAACATTCAGTACTTC. This sequence encodes CASSREGGGNKNIQYF.

This sequence joins TRBV12-5 and TRBJ2-3; D ambiguous. Germline values: CDR1 LGHNT, CDR2 FRNRAP. Trimming pared 3 bases from V and 0 bases from J, leaving 7 bases between. CDR3 length: 14 amino acids. The CDR3 protein is CASGLGGSTDTQYF. Here the CDR3 DNA reads TGTGCTAGTGGTTTAGGCGGCAGCACAGATACGCAGTATTTT. Drawing the rest from reference TRBV12-5 and TRBJ2-3, the complete variable domain is DARVTQTPRHKVTEMGQEVTMRCQPILGHNTVFWYRQTMMQGLELLAYFRNRAPLDDSGMPKDRFSAEMPDATLATLKIQPSEPRDSAVYFCASGLGGSTDTQYFGPGTRLTVL.

The chain has TRBV5-8 and TRBJ1-6; 7 nucleotides agree with TRBD1. Germline V gene lookup returns CDR1 SGHTS and CDR2 YDEGEE. The V segment lost 4 bases and the J segment 6 bases; nucleotides outside the gene matches: 4. The CDR3 covers 14 residues. The CDR3, as DNA: TGTGCCAGCAGCCCCTACAGGGGTAATTCACCCCTCCACTTT. Translation: CASSPYRGNSPLHF.

Details on this clone: Other DNA sequences from this sample encode an identical CDR3 as well. The CDR3 DNA reads as TGTGCCAGCTCACCTAAAGAGACCCAGTACTTC. Protein sequence: CASSPKETQYF. V is TRBV18 and J is TRBJ2-5; D call uncertain. The germline V and J ends were trimmed by 3 bases and 3 bases, with 2 bases remaining between them. Germline lookup yields CDR1 KGHSH and CDR2 LQKENI. This CDR3 region has 11 residues. Full variable domain (outside the CDR3, taken from reference TRBV18 and TRBJ2-5): NAGVMQNPRHLVRRRGQEARLRCSPMKGHSHVYWYRQLPEEGLKFMVYLQKENIIDESGMPKERFSAEFPKEGPSILRIQQVVRGDSAAYFCASSPKETQYFGPGTRLLVL.

CDR3 sequence: CAWSEPGDEQFF. The CDR3 DNA is TGTGCCTGGAGTGAACCCGGGGATGAGCAGTTCTTC. The chain joins TRBV30 to TRBJ2-1; D is possibly TRBD2 (5 bases). V shed 1 base and J shed 8 bases, with 9 bases lying between them. There are 12 residues in the CDR3. Germline CDR1 reads GTSNPN; CDR2 reads SVGIG (reference sequence).

The chain carries TRBV6-5 and TRBJ2-7; D remains unclear. V lost 4 bases and J lost 4, with 14 bases in between. Germline V gene lookup returns CDR1 MNHEY and CDR2 SVGAGI. The CDR3 is 14 residues long. Here the CDR3 reads CASSSGTKKYEQYF. In DNA, the CDR3 is TGTGCCAGCAGTTCGGGTACAAAAAAATACGAGCAGTACTTC.

The V call is TRBV2, the J call TRBJ2-1, with unresolved D. CDR3 length equals 14 residues. Per germline, CDR1 SNHLY and CDR2 FYNNEI. V shed 8 bases and J shed 0 bases, with 11 bases lying between them. The CDR3 is CASGRSSSYNEQFF. CDR3 DNA sequence: TGTGCCAGCGGTCGGTCGAGCTCCTACAATGAGCAGTTCTTC. The whole variable domain, filled in from reference TRBV2 and TRBJ2-1, reads EPEVTQTPSHQVTQMGQEVILRCVPISNHLYFYWYRQILGQKVEFLVSFYNNEISEKSEIFDDQFSVERPDGSNFTLKIRSTKLEDSAMYFCASGRSSSYNEQFFGPGTRLTVL.

The V gene is TRBV27, the J gene TRBJ1-4; TRBD1 aligns across 9 bases. Germline V gives CDR1 MNHEY, CDR2 SMNVEV (reference sequence). The length of the CDR3 is 14 residues. V dropped 4 bases and J dropped 8; count of bases not matched to a gene: 5. Written as DNA, the CDR3 is TGTGCCAGCAGTTATGGGACAGGGCGCGAAAAACTGTTTTTT. This translates into CASSYGTGREKLFF.

The V call is TRBV7-9, the J call TRBJ2-5; D is possibly TRBD2 (6 bases). With 5 bases removed from V and 5 bases from J, the gap between germline ends came to 9 bases. The CDR3 extends over 12 amino acids. CDR1 is SEHNR and CDR2 is FQNEAQ in the germline V gene (reference sequence). The DNA of the CDR3 is TGTGCCAGCAGCCCAACTAGCGAGACCCAGTACTTC. Protein sequence: CASSPTSETQYF. Full variable domain (outside the CDR3, taken from reference TRBV7-9 and TRBJ2-5): DTGVSQNPRHKITKRGQNVTFRCDPISEHNRLYWYRQTLGQGPEFLTYFQNEAQLEKSRLLSDRFSAERPKGSFSTLEIQRTEQGDSAMYLCASSPTSETQYFGPGTRLLVL.

In its sample, this clone was seen a few times. The chain has TRBV5-1 and TRBJ1-4; D remains ambiguous. The V end lost 4 bases, the J end lost 8 bases, and 15 bases lay between the germline ends. The CDR3 is 14 residues long. Germline V gene data show CDR1 as SGHRS and CDR2 as YFSETQ. The CDR3 spells CASSLDPAGEKLFF. In nucleotides, the CDR3 is TGCGCCAGCAGCCTGGACCCCGCGGGGGAAAAACTGTTTTTT.

The chain carries TRBV18 and TRBJ1-4, with TRBD1 matching 7 bases. The CDR3 contains 16 residues. J was trimmed by 5 bases and V by 4 bases; bases with no gene match: 10. Germline V gene lookup returns CDR1 KGHSH and CDR2 LQKENI. Written as DNA, the CDR3 is TGTGCCAGCTCACTAACAGGAGGGGGCCGAAATGAAAAACTGTTTTTT. Translated: CASSLTGGGRNEKLFF.

J is TRBJ2-7 and V is TRBV6-4, with D unclear. The CDR3 covers 10 residues. The V gene lost 7 bases and the J gene lost 5 bases, with 6 bases spanning the gap. Looked up from germline, CDR1 is MRHNA and CDR2 is SNTAGT. The CDR3 bases are TGTGCCAGCAATCGGGACGAGCAGTACGTC. This translates into CASNRDEQYV.

V is TRBV29-1 and J is TRBJ1-1; TRBD1 might be the D (6 bases). Germline V gives CDR1 SQVTM, CDR2 ANQGSEA. Trimming stripped 7 bases from V and 1 base from J, with 13 bases between. The CDR3 has 13 amino acids. The CDR3 sequence is CSAWTAKNTEAFF. The DNA for the CDR3 is TGCAGCGCCTGGACAGCCAAGAACACTGAAGCTTTCTTT.

The rearrangement joins TRBV7-8 to TRBJ1-1; unclear D gene. This CDR3 is 13 amino acids long. Trimming took off 5 bases at V and 2 bases at J, with 9 bases between the two ends. The germline V gene encodes CDR1 SGHVS and CDR2 FQNEAQ. CDR3 sequence (DNA): TGTGCCAGCAGCAATGGCCCTAACACTGAAGCTTTCTTT. It encodes CASSNGPNTEAFF.

The CDR3 spells CASSGHLAGGYNEQFF. The CDR3 bases are TGTGCCAGCAGTGGCCACTTGGCGGGGGGCTACAATGAGCAGTTCTTC. The chain carries TRBV6-1 and TRBJ2-1; 8 bases match TRBD2. Germline V gives CDR1 MNHNS, CDR2 SASEGT. V lost 4 bases to trimming and J lost 3 bases; unmatched junction nucleotides: 8. The CDR3 extends over 16 amino acids.

V gene TRBV18 combines with J gene TRBJ1-2; weak D call: TRBD1 (5 bases). There are 13 residues in the CDR3. V shed 3 bases and J shed 10 bases, with 15 bases lying between them. Germline CDR1 reads KGHSH; CDR2 reads LQKENI. CDR3 nucleotide sequence: TGTGCCAGCTCACCTGGGGCAGGGCCTGTCTACACCTTC. Its protein is CASSPGAGPVYTF.

The genes are TRBV6-1 and TRBJ1-2; possible D gene TRBD1, 5 bases. The CDR3 is 13 amino acids. Germline CDR1 reads MNHNS; CDR2 reads SASEGT. With 1 base removed from V and 7 bases from J, the gap between germline ends came to 10 bases. In DNA form, the CDR3 reads TGTGCCAGCAGTGAAGAGGGGATTAGTGGCTACACCTTC. The encoded protein is CASSEEGISGYTF.

This clone was observed a handful of times. The rearrangement links TRBV12-1 to TRBJ1-5; the DNA was not compared with TRBD1, the D call given in the table. TRBV12-1 has pseudogene status. CDR3 size: 12 residues. The CDR3 spells CASSFPGQPQHF. The CDR3 region has the DNA TGTGCCAGCAGCTTCCCAGGGCAGCCCCAGCATTTT.

The rearrangement uses TRBV28 and TRBJ1-2; 7 positions match TRBD1. CDR1 MDHEN and CDR2 SYDVKM come from the germline V gene. Germline trimming cut 6 bases from V and 6 bases from J; bases unmatched to any gene: 7. This CDR3 is built from 13 residues. The CDR3 sequence: CASSTGTVDGYTF. The CDR3 DNA reads TGTGCCAGCAGCACCGGGACAGTGGATGGCTACACCTTC.